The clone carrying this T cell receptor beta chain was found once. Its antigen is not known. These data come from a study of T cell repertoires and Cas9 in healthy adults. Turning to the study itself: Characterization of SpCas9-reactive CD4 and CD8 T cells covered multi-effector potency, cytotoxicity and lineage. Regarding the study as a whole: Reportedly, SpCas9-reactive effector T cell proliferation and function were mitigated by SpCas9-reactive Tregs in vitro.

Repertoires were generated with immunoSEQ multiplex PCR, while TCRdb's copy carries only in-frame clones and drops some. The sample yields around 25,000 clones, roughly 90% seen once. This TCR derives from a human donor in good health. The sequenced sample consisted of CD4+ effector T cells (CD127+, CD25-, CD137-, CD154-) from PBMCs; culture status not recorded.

The CDR3, as DNA: TGTGCCGGGGGTTTAGTTTACGAGCAGTACTTC. This codes for CAGGLVYEQYF. This chain uses TRBV30 with TRBJ2-7; D possibly uses TRBD1 or TRBD2 (5 bases each). The germline gives CDR1 GTSNPN, CDR2 SVGIG (reference sequence). V was clipped by 8 bases and J by 4 bases, with 12 bases between them. The CDR3 consists of 11 residues.